The 10 T cell receptor beta chains given below trace back to one sample, sequenced in a study of blood T cell repertoires in COVID-19. Sequencing was performed with immunoSEQ multiplex PCR; in TCRdb, only in-frame clones are kept and a portion is missing. The data contain about 200,000 clones, 90% to 95% of them seen just once; the ten biggest clones take up 0.76%. The sample consisted of peripheral blood. The receptors were sampled from a man under 40 with COVID-19, enrolled during active disease.

The chain is built from TRBV27 and TRBJ2-7; a possible D gene is TRBD1 (6 bases). The V end lost 4 bases, the J end lost 9 bases, and 16 bases lay between the germline ends. The CDR3 sequence is 13 residues long. The V gene's germline CDR1 is MNHEY and CDR2 SMNVEV (reference sequence). In DNA form, the CDR3 reads TGTGCCAGCAGTTCGCCTGACAGGCACCGGCAGTACTTC. This codes for CASSSPDRHRQYF.

The V gene is TRBV3-1 (or the pseudogene TRBV3-2), the J gene TRBJ2-3; tentatively, D is TRBD2 (5 bases). Trimming cost V 1 base and J 8 bases, with 16 bases left between them. The CDR3 covers 15 residues. Per the germline V gene, CDR1 is LGHDT and CDR2 is YNNKEL (reference sequence). Here the CDR3 DNA reads TGTGCCAGCAGCCAAGTCCATAACGGGGTCGTTACGCAGTATTTT. Residues: CASSQVHNGVVTQYF.

The genes are TRBV6-5 and TRBJ1-1; D possibly corresponds to TRBD1 (6 bases). This CDR3 spans 13 amino acids. V lost 6 bases and J lost 4, with 12 bases in between. Germline V gene data show CDR1 as MNHEY and CDR2 as SVGAGI. In nucleotides, the CDR3 is TGTGCCAGCAGCGCCCCAGGGGCCACTGAAGCTTTCTTT. Protein product: CASSAPGATEAFF.

This chain links TRBV2 with TRBJ1-5, with TRBD1 as a possible D gene (5 bases). Germline V CDR1 and CDR2: SNHLY, FYNNEI. V was clipped by 8 bases and J by 0 bases, with 17 bases between them. The CDR3 is 16 residues long. The CDR3 DNA follows: TGTGCCAGCGTCAGGGATCGGGGGGATAGCAATCAGCCCCAGCATTTT. Residues: CASVRDRGDSNQPQHF.

This clone was seen once. The gene calls are TRBV24-1 and TRBJ1-2; D remains unclear. Trimming removed 3 bases from V and 3 bases from J, with 4 bases in between. From germline, CDR1 is KGHDR and CDR2 SFDVKD. The CDR3 totals 12 residues. The CDR3 region is CATSDHYYGYTF. CDR3 nucleotides: TGTGCCACCAGTGATCACTACTATGGCTACACCTTC.

This clone was observed once. This chain connects TRBV6-5 to TRBJ1-6, with a weak D call TRBD1 (5 bases). V shed 5 bases and J shed 6 bases, with 14 bases lying between them. The CDR3 sequence is 15 residues long. Germline V gives CDR1 MNHEY, CDR2 SVGAGI. The CDR3 nucleotides read TGTGCCAGCAGTCGGCTAGACAGCATTAATTCACCCCTCCACTTT. Translation: CASSRLDSINSPLHF.

The chain has TRBV5-1 and TRBJ2-5; the match to TRBD1 covers 7 bases. Germline V gene sequence: CDR1 SGHRS, CDR2 YFSETQ. The CDR3 covers 15 residues. V trimming: 0 bases; J trimming: 2 bases; junction bases outside the gene matches: 4. The CDR3 loop is CASSLGGTEQETQYF. CDR3 coding DNA: TGCGCCAGCAGCTTGGGGGGGACAGAGCAAGAGACCCAGTACTTC. Full variable domain (outside the CDR3, taken from reference TRBV5-1 and TRBJ2-5): KAGVTQTPRYLIKTRGQQVTLSCSPISGHRSVSWYQQTPGQGLQFLFEYFSETQRNKGNFPGRFSGRQFSNSRSEMNVSTLELGDSALYLCASSLGGTEQETQYFGPGTRLLVL.

This rearrangement joins TRBV5-1 to TRBJ2-1, with a possible D match to TRBD1 (6 bases). The CDR3 is 16 amino acids. Germline values: CDR1 SGHRS, CDR2 YFSETQ. V shed 0 bases and J shed 1 base, with 11 bases lying between them. DNA for the CDR3: TGCGCCAGCAGCTTGGGGCCAGGGGCTTCCTACAATGAGCAGTTCTTC. This gives the protein CASSLGPGASYNEQFF.

This chain connects TRBV2 to TRBJ1-2; tentatively, D is TRBD1 (6 bases). Trimming removed 6 bases at V and 1 base at J, with 9 bases between. The germline V gene has CDR1 SNHLY and CDR2 FYNNEI. This CDR3 region has 13 residues. In DNA, the CDR3 is TGTGCCAGCAGCCAAGGGGGTAACTATGGCTACACCTTC. It yields the protein CASSQGGNYGYTF. Full variable domain (remainder filled in from reference TRBV2 and TRBJ1-2): EPEVTQTPSHQVTQMGQEVILRCVPISNHLYFYWYRQILGQKVEFLVSFYNNEISEKSEIFDDQFSVERPDGSNFTLKIRSTKLEDSAMYFCASSQGGNYGYTFGSGTRLTVV.

The V call is TRBV7-9, the J call TRBJ2-7, with 11 bases aligning to TRBD2. The CDR3 has 17 amino acids. Trimming at V came to 5 bases and at J to 2 bases, leaving 11 bases not matched to a gene. Germline assignment: CDR1 SEHNR and CDR2 FQNEAQ (reference sequence). The CDR3: CASSPRLAGNVPYEQYF. CDR3 in DNA: TGTGCCAGCAGCCCCCGACTAGCGGGAAACGTGCCCTACGAGCAGTACTTC.